A single sample is the source of the 20 T cell receptor beta chains below, sequenced in a study of shared clonotypes between healthy human individuals. Clones were sequenced by immunoSEQ multiplex PCR, and TCRdb holds only the in-frame ones, with some missing. Here the sample spans fewer than 1.4 million clones, 75% to 80% being singletons. The specimen was memory CD4+ T cells from PBMCs. Subset described: CD45RA-negative fraction. The receptors here all came from a man younger than 30 in good health. Some clones in this sample may be carry-over from other donors' samples.

The CDR3 spells CASSLEGGSLQETQYF. For the CDR3, the DNA is TGCGCCAGCAGCTTGGAGGGGGGGTCGCTACAAGAGACCCAGTACTTC. V is TRBV5-1 and J is TRBJ2-5; TRBD2 might be the D (7 bases). The germline V and J ends were trimmed by 0 bases and 2 bases, with 14 bases remaining between them. The CDR3 sequence is 16 residues long. Germline V CDR1 and CDR2: SGHRS, YFSETQ.

The chain carries TRBV4-1 and TRBJ2-5; TRBD2 aligns across 7 bases. The J segment lost 2 bases and the V segment lost 4 bases, leaving 10 bases of the junction unmatched. This CDR3 is 16 amino acids long. Germline CDR1 MGHRA, CDR2 YSYEKL. This CDR3 is CASSLTSGTIQETQYF. The CDR3 DNA is TGCGCCAGCAGCCTTACCTCCGGGACTATACAAGAGACCCAGTACTTC.

This chain joins TRBV7-9 and TRBJ1-1; 8 bases align to TRBD1. The germline V gene has CDR1 SEHNR and CDR2 FQNEAQ (reference sequence). Trimming at V came to 4 bases and at J to 4 bases, leaving 11 bases not matched to a gene. The CDR3 has 16 residues. The CDR3 coding sequence is TGTGCCAGCAGCTCGACAGGGGTGTGGCGCGGCACTGAAGCTTTCTTT. Its translation: CASSSTGVWRGTEAFF.

The J gene is TRBJ2-3, the V gene TRBV19; D unclear. V was trimmed by 9 bases and J by 0 bases, leaving 10 bases between them. The CDR3 runs 13 residues. Germline CDR1 reads LNHDA; CDR2 reads SQIVND (reference sequence). This CDR3 is CASRPPSTDTQYF. Written as DNA, the CDR3 is TGTGCCAGCAGGCCCCCCAGCACAGATACGCAGTATTTT.

The chain's CDR3 is CASSGSGGWTGELFF. CDR3 coding DNA: TGTGCCAGCAGTGGTTCAGGGGGCTGGACCGGGGAGCTGTTTTTT. The chain uses TRBV6-5 and TRBJ2-2; 8 bases are shared with TRBD1. J was trimmed by 5 bases and V by 5 bases; bases with no gene match: 7. Per the germline V gene, CDR1 is MNHEY and CDR2 is SVGAGI. The CDR3 totals 15 residues.

The chain couples TRBV7-9 to TRBJ1-5, with 9 bases that match TRBD1. Germline CDR1 SEHNR, CDR2 FQNEAQ (reference sequence). CDR3 length: 18 amino acids. J was trimmed by 0 bases and V by 5 bases; bases with no gene match: 11. The CDR3 here is CASSPRGQGPYSNQPQHF. The CDR3 DNA sequence: TGTGCCAGCAGCCCCAGGGGACAGGGTCCCTATAGCAATCAGCCCCAGCATTTT.

This clone was seen a handful of times. The chain links TRBV6-1 to TRBJ2-7; TRBD2 aligns across 11 bases. Germline lookup yields CDR1 MNHNS and CDR2 SASEGT. This CDR3 region has 13 residues. V lost 7 bases and J lost 6; bases outside the gene matches: 5. CDR3 protein: CASIELAGVEQYF. Written as DNA, the CDR3 is TGTGCCAGCATCGAACTAGCGGGAGTCGAGCAGTACTTC.

Details on this clone: At the DNA level, this CDR3 is encoded by other sequences in the same sample as well. This rearrangement joins TRBV9 to TRBJ2-3; D remains ambiguous. The CDR3 has 13 residues. V was trimmed by 2 bases and J by 2 bases, leaving 6 bases between them. CDR1 is SGDLS and CDR2 is YYNGEE in the germline V gene. The CDR3 nucleotides read TGTGCCAGCAGCGTCGTCACCACAGATACGCAGTATTTT. Translation: CASSVVTTDTQYF.

The V call is TRBV5-1, the J call TRBJ2-5; the D is unclear. The CDR3 length is 15 residues. Germline CDR1 SGHRS, CDR2 YFSETQ. V lost 0 bases, J lost 5 bases, and 14 bases lay in between. As DNA, the CDR3 is TGCGCCAGCAGCTTGGGGGTTGGATCAATGGAGACCCAGTACTTC. This sequence encodes CASSLGVGSMETQYF.

Only a few counts were recorded for this clone. The chain is built from TRBV7-9 and TRBJ1-4; D ambiguous. Germline V CDR1 and CDR2: SEHNR, FQNEAQ (reference sequence). This CDR3 has 15 amino acids. Trimming stripped 7 bases from V and 3 bases from J, with 15 bases between. Here the CDR3 DNA reads TGTGCCAGCAAGGTATCGGGGTCGGCTAATGAAAAACTGTTTTTT. The encoded protein is CASKVSGSANEKLFF.

In the case of this clone: Other DNA variants within this sample encode the same CDR3. This chain connects TRBV5-1 to TRBJ2-5; perhaps TRBD1 as D (6 bases). CDR1 and CDR2 from the germline V gene are SGHRS and YFSETQ. This CDR3 is built from 15 residues. The germline V and J ends were trimmed by 0 bases and 3 bases, with 12 bases remaining between them. The CDR3 sequence: CASSLASRQEETQYF. As DNA, the CDR3 is TGCGCCAGCAGCTTGGCGAGTCGACAGGAAGAGACCCAGTACTTC. Together with reference TRBV5-1 and TRBJ2-5, the CDR3 gives the full variable domain: KAGVTQTPRYLIKTRGQQVTLSCSPISGHRSVSWYQQTPGQGLQFLFEYFSETQRNKGNFPGRFSGRQFSNSRSEMNVSTLELGDSALYLCASSLASRQEETQYFGPGTRLLVL.

The CDR3 loop is CASSSRGQGGVEAFF. As DNA, the CDR3 is TGTGCCAGCAGCTCAAGGGGACAGGGAGGTGTAGAAGCTTTCTTT. The chain links TRBV11-2 to TRBJ1-1, with TRBD1 identical over 9 bases. CDR3 length equals 15 residues. V was pared by 4 bases and J by 8 bases, with 11 bases of the junction left unmatched. Germline V lookup: CDR1 SGHAT, CDR2 FQNNGV.

This chain links TRBV6-1 with TRBJ2-7; D may be TRBD1 or TRBD2 (6 bases each). The CDR3 is made up of 13 amino acids. Between the trimmed V and J ends, which lost 10 bases and 2 bases, there was a span of 15 bases. Germline CDR1 reads MNHNS; CDR2 reads SASEGT. The CDR3 region is CATQQGGTYEQYF. CDR3 in DNA: TGTGCCACTCAACAGGGAGGCACCTACGAGCAGTACTTC.

A note on this clone: The sample carries other DNA sequences with the same CDR3. This chain links TRBV7-9 with TRBJ1-5; 7 bases are a match to TRBD1. Germline CDR1 reads SEHNR; CDR2 reads FQNEAQ (reference sequence). The CDR3 runs to 14 residues. V trimming: 5 bases; J trimming: 2 bases; junction bases outside the gene matches: 3. CDR3 in amino acids: CASSPGTGNQPQHF. CDR3 DNA: TGTGCCAGCAGCCCGGGGACAGGCAATCAGCCCCAGCATTTT.

This chain connects TRBV27 to TRBJ2-1; TRBD2 aligns across 14 bases. The trim removed 3 bases at V and 8 bases at J, leaving 6 bases unmatched. Germline lookup yields CDR1 MNHEY and CDR2 SMNVEV (reference sequence). This CDR3 region has 16 residues. CDR3 in amino acids: CASSFRRLAGGDEQFF. As DNA, the CDR3 is TGTGCCAGCAGTTTCCGTAGACTAGCGGGGGGGGATGAGCAGTTCTTC.

The gene calls are TRBV5-1 and TRBJ2-5, with 9 bases matching TRBD2. CDR3 length: 14 amino acids. CDR1 and CDR2 (germline): SGHRS, YFSETQ. Trimming at V came to 8 bases and at J to 5 bases, leaving 10 bases not matched to a gene. This CDR3 is CASSGGRARETQYF. The CDR3 DNA sequence: TGCGCCAGTAGCGGCGGGAGGGCAAGGGAGACCCAGTACTTC.

V is TRBV7-8 and J is TRBJ1-5; D not certain. The ends were cut back, 1 base at V and 0 bases at J, with 10 bases in the middle. The CDR3 sequence is 16 residues long. The V gene's germline CDR1 is SGHVS and CDR2 FQNEAQ. CDR3 sequence reads: CASSLGSDVSNQPQHF. The CDR3 nucleotides are TGTGCCAGCAGCTTAGGGTCTGACGTTAGCAATCAGCCCCAGCATTTT.

About this clone: Since a much larger clone is just one base distant, this may be a read error. Different DNA sequences within this sample yield the same CDR3. V and J are TRBV4-3 and TRBJ1-3; D is undetermined. V was cut by 0 bases and J by 4 bases, with 4 bases left in between. The V gene's germline CDR1 is LGHNA and CDR2 YSLEER. CDR3 length: 13 residues. Here the CDR3 DNA reads TGCGCCAGCAGCCAAGAGGGCGGAAACACCATATATTTT. This sequence encodes CASSQEGGNTIYF.

This chain joins TRBV27 and TRBJ1-2; 8 bases agree with TRBD1. The CDR3 runs to 13 residues. Germline lookup yields CDR1 MNHEY and CDR2 SMNVEV (reference sequence). The ends lost 6 bases at V and 6 bases at J; junction bases unmatched: 6. CDR3 DNA: TGTGCCAGCAGGTTAACAGGGGGGGATGGCTACACCTTC. The encoded protein is CASRLTGGDGYTF.

This chain joins TRBV4-1 and TRBJ2-5, with 13 bases identical to TRBD2. The V segment lost 4 bases and the J segment 2 bases; nucleotides outside the gene matches: 4. The germline CDR1 and CDR2 sequences are MGHRA and YSYEKL. The CDR3 has 16 residues. The CDR3 DNA follows: TGCGCCAGCAGCCTCGGGACTAGCGGGAATCAAGAGACCCAGTACTTC. Translated, it gives CASSLGTSGNQETQYF.